These 27 T cell receptor beta chains were all obtained from the same sample, sequenced in a study of blood T cell repertoires in COVID-19 (dated by TCRdb to the early 2020s). Libraries were constructed by the immunoSEQ multiplex PCR assay. TCRdb stores this immuneACCESS table with in-frame sequences only. Part of the clones is absent; in the studies checked, under half of the shortfall reflects unresolved V genes, and no reason is known for the rest. The sample profile shows 40,000 to 50,000 clones; around 85% of them were found once. Jointly, the top ten make up about a sixth of the sample. Sequenced: peripheral blood. Source of these receptors: a human donor in a cohort sampled during active COVID-19. The donor label of this sample is uncertain.

This rearrangement joins TRBV5-4 to TRBJ2-5; 7 positions agree with TRBD1. Germline values: CDR1 SGHNT, CDR2 YYREEE (reference sequence). J lost 4 bases, V lost 4 bases, and 7 bases had no gene match. The CDR3 spans 14 residues. CDR3 bases: TGTGCCAGCAGCACTAAAGGGGGCCGAGAGACCCAGTACTTC. Translated: CASSTKGGRETQYF.

The rearrangement links TRBV7-6 to TRBJ1-1; 7 positions agree with TRBD1. Unmatched junction bases numbered 12, after V lost 1 base and J lost 1 base. Germline CDR1 and CDR2: SGHVS and FNYEAQ. The CDR3 extends over 18 amino acids. The CDR3 bases are TGTGCCAGCAGCTTAGGTGTCCCCTTGACAGGGTGGAACACTGAAGCTTTCTTT. It encodes CASSLGVPLTGWNTEAFF.

Concerning this clone itself: Other DNA sequences in the sample encode the same CDR3. The gene calls are TRBV4-1 and TRBJ1-1; a possible D gene is TRBD1 (6 bases). Deletions cut 1 base from V and 1 base from J, with 16 bases between. Per germline, CDR1 MGHRA and CDR2 YSYEKL. The CDR3 has 17 residues. The CDR3 loop reads CASSQGVGAGGNTEAFF. Written as DNA, the CDR3 is TGCGCCAGCAGCCAAGGTGTGGGGGCGGGGGGGAACACTGAAGCTTTCTTT.

The chain couples TRBV2 to TRBJ2-5, with D possibly matching TRBD1 (6 bases). Trimming removed 6 bases from V and 5 bases from J, with 10 bases in between. Looked up from germline, CDR1 is SNHLY and CDR2 is FYNNEI. This CDR3 has 12 residues. CDR3 in amino acids: CASRRQAETQYF. The CDR3 DNA reads as TGTGCCAGCAGGAGACAGGCGGAGACCCAGTACTTC.

There are a few counts of this clone. V and J are TRBV9 and TRBJ2-3; 10 bases fit TRBD1. This CDR3 contains 16 residues. CDR1 is SGDLS and CDR2 is YYNGEE in the germline V gene. Trimming removed 3 bases from V and 3 bases from J; junction bases left unmatched: 7. For the CDR3, the DNA is TGTGCCAGCAGCGGGGGACAGGGGCCCTTAACAGATACGCAGTATTTT. Translation: CASSGGQGPLTDTQYF.

The V gene is TRBV7-9, the J gene TRBJ1-4, with D uncertain. Trimming pared 5 bases from V and 5 bases from J, leaving 12 bases between. Germline-derived CDR1 and CDR2 are SEHNR and FQNEAQ (reference sequence). This CDR3 region has 14 residues. The CDR3 DNA reads TGTGCCAGCAGCCCCGAGGGAGGAAATGAAAAACTGTTTTTT. Translation gives CASSPEGGNEKLFF. The variable domain in full, with the rest retrieved from reference TRBV7-9 and TRBJ1-4, is DTGVSQNPRHKITKRGQNVTFRCDPISEHNRLYWYRQTLGQGPEFLTYFQNEAQLEKSRLLSDRFSAERPKGSFSTLEIQRTEQGDSAMYLCASSPEGGNEKLFFGSGTQLSVL.

V and J are TRBV19 and TRBJ1-1, with D unresolved. Trimming removed 0 bases at V and 8 bases at J, with 4 bases between. Germline-derived CDR1 and CDR2 are LNHDA and SQIVND (reference sequence). The CDR3 consists of 11 residues. As DNA, the CDR3 is TGTGCCAGTAGTATAGACAGGGAAGCTTTCTTT. Encoded protein: CASSIDREAFF.

This sequence joins TRBV19 and TRBJ2-7; D not certain. The CDR3 is made up of 16 amino acids. The germline V gene encodes CDR1 LNHDA and CDR2 SQIVND (reference sequence). Trimming left V 0 bases short and J 0 bases short, with 12 bases between. Here the CDR3 DNA reads TGTGCCAGTAGTATAGATCGACATCAAGACTCCTACGAGCAGTACTTC. Its translation is CASSIDRHQDSYEQYF.

The chain is built from TRBV5-4 and TRBJ2-1; 11 bases agree with TRBD2. Germline V CDR1 and CDR2: SGHNT, YYREEE (reference sequence). The CDR3 is made up of 16 amino acids. Trimming at V came to 4 bases and at J to 0 bases, leaving 3 bases not matched to a gene. The CDR3 nucleotides read TGTGCCAGCAGCCGTAGCGGGGGGGCCTCCTACAATGAGCAGTTCTTC. Residues: CASSRSGGASYNEQFF.

By frequency in the sample, this clone is medium-sized. The chain recombines TRBV7-3 with TRBJ2-2; D may be TRBD1 (5 bases). The length of the CDR3 is 17 residues. V was shortened by 0 bases and J by 3 bases, with 14 bases between the two germline ends. The V gene's germline CDR1 is SGHTA and CDR2 FQGTGA. The chain's CDR3 is CASSLTTVQAHTGELFF. As DNA, the CDR3 is TGTGCCAGCAGCTTAACGACGGTACAGGCGCACACCGGGGAGCTGTTTTTT.

This clone was seen more than once but under ten times. This chain uses TRBV12-3 or TRBV12-4 with TRBJ2-7; 7 bases are shared with TRBD1. The CDR3 has 13 residues. Trimming removed 5 bases from V and 6 bases from J; junction bases left unmatched: 7. CDR3 DNA sequence: TGTGCCAGCAGTCCCACAGGGGTCGGCGAGCAGTACTTC. Protein: CASSPTGVGEQYF.

V usage is TRBV7-3 and J usage is TRBJ2-1; TRBD2 agrees at 8 bases. The CDR3 length is 18 residues. CDR1 and CDR2 (germline): SGHTA, FQGTGA. V gave up 5 bases and J gave up 6 bases; unmatched junction bases: 18. The CDR3, as DNA: TGTGCCAGCAGCGCATCGGGCCTCGGGCGCGGGGGGACCAATGAGCAGTTCTTC. Protein sequence: CASSASGLGRGGTNEQFF.

The DNA of the CDR3 is TGTGCCAGCAGCTTTCCAGGACAGAATGGAAACACCATATATTTT. Its translation is CASSFPGQNGNTIYF. This chain joins TRBV11-2 and TRBJ1-3, with D tentatively TRBD1 (6 bases). The V and J ends lost 3 bases and 3 bases respectively, with 12 bases between them. CDR3 length equals 15 residues. Germline V gives CDR1 SGHAT, CDR2 FQNNGV.

This chain joins TRBV21-1 and TRBJ2-7; the table's D call of TRBD1 was not tested on the DNA. TRBV21-1 is termed a pseudogene. The CDR3 has 17 residues. This CDR3 reads CASSAKRGQGVNGEQYF. The CDR3 nucleotides read TGTGCCAGCAGCGCAAAAAGGGGACAGGGGGTGAATGGCGAGCAGTACTTC.

The chain joins TRBV7-8 to TRBJ2-1, with TRBD1 as a possible D gene (6 bases). CDR3 length: 17 amino acids. In germline, CDR1 is SGHVS, CDR2 FQNEAQ. The V and J ends lost 5 bases and 13 bases respectively, with 30 bases between them. CDR3 protein: CASSPPLRLTRGGDQFF. The CDR3 DNA sequence: TGTGCCAGCAGCCCCCCCCTCCGACTCACCAGGGGCGGAGACCAGTTCTTC. Looking up the rest from reference TRBV7-8 and TRBJ2-1 gives the full variable domain: GAGVSQSPRYKVAKRGQDVALRCDPISGHVSLFWYQQALGQGPEFLTYFQNEAQLDKSGLPSDRFFAERPEGSVSTLKIQRTQQEDSAVYLCASSPPLRLTRGGDQFFGPGTRLTVL.

The gene calls are TRBV6-2 or TRBV6-3 and TRBJ1-2; a weak D match, TRBD1 (6 bases). The CDR3 is 12 amino acids. Germline CDR1 reads MNHEY; CDR2 reads SVGEGT. Trimming removed 6 bases at V and 3 bases at J, with 8 bases between. CDR3 in amino acids: CASSRQDYGYTF. Here the CDR3 DNA reads TGTGCCAGCAGCCGACAGGACTATGGCTACACCTTC.

This clone was observed a handful of times. V and J are TRBV29-1 and TRBJ1-2; a possible D gene is TRBD1 (6 bases). CDR3 length: 14 amino acids. CDR1 is SQVTM, CDR2 ANQGSEA, per germline. Trimming cost V 4 bases and J 8 bases, with 20 bases left between them. CDR3 DNA sequence: TGCAGCGTTGCCGAGGGTCTACAGGGTCGCGGCTACACCTTC. This translates into CSVAEGLQGRGYTF.

The gene calls are TRBV4-2 and TRBJ2-3; no firm D call. The CDR3 is 16 amino acids. V dropped 3 bases and J dropped 0 bases, with 13 bases sitting between them. The germline gives CDR1 LGHNA, CDR2 YNFKEQ. The chain's CDR3 is CASSHPGSRSTDTQYF. CDR3 bases: TGTGCCAGCAGCCATCCGGGTTCTAGGAGCACAGATACGCAGTATTTT.

This clone appeared a few times. The chain uses TRBV29-1 and TRBJ1-1; a weak D match, TRBD1 (6 bases). This CDR3 is built from 16 residues. V lost 6 bases and J lost 0, with 20 bases in between. CDR1 is SQVTM and CDR2 is ANQGSEA in the germline V gene. CDR3 bases: TGCAGCGTATCTCCCCCGGGACAAGGGGTGAACACTGAAGCTTTCTTT. Translating it yields CSVSPPGQGVNTEAFF.

The chain is built from TRBV28 and TRBJ2-7; 10 bases agree with TRBD1. Germline loops: CDR1 MDHEN, CDR2 SYDVKM. The V segment lost 5 bases and the J segment 4 bases; nucleotides outside the gene matches: 8. The CDR3 spans 15 residues. CDR3 bases: TGTGCCAGCAGTACTGGACAGGGGGTGGCGTACGAGCAGTACTTC. Translating it yields CASSTGQGVAYEQYF.

The gene calls are TRBV29-1 and TRBJ1-1; the match to TRBD1 covers 7 bases. Trimming removed 7 bases from V and 4 bases from J; junction bases left unmatched: 6. The CDR3 has 12 residues. CDR1 and CDR2 (germline): SQVTM, ANQGSEA. CDR3 sequence: CSAHRGSTEAFF. The CDR3 bases are TGCAGCGCTCACAGGGGAAGCACTGAAGCTTTCTTT.

This chain joins TRBV18 and TRBJ2-1; TRBD2 agrees at 7 bases. The CDR3 consists of 15 residues. The V segment lost 2 bases and the J segment 2 bases; nucleotides outside the gene matches: 3. The germline gives CDR1 KGHSH, CDR2 LQKENI. CDR3 protein: CASSPLGGAYNEQFF. CDR3 nucleotides: TGTGCCAGCTCACCATTGGGGGGGGCCTACAATGAGCAGTTCTTC.

The chain employs TRBV3-1 (or the pseudogene TRBV3-2) and TRBJ2-7; 13 positions agree with TRBD2. CDR3 length equals 17 residues. V lost 4 bases to trimming and J lost 4 bases; unmatched junction nucleotides: 10. Per the germline V gene, CDR1 is LGHDT and CDR2 is YNNKEL (reference sequence). CDR3 sequence reads: CASSPGLAGSLGYEQYF. The CDR3 DNA reads as TGTGCCAGCAGCCCGGGACTAGCGGGGAGCCTGGGGTACGAGCAGTACTTC.

This chain links TRBV21-1 with TRBJ1-6; the table names TRBD1, a call not compared with the DNA. TRBV21-1 corresponds to a pseudogene. The CDR3 sequence is 18 residues long. CDR3 protein: CASSNSRQGRALALPLHF. CDR3 bases: TGTGCCAGCAGCAACAGTCGACAGGGTCGAGCCCTAGCGTTACCCCTCCACTTT.

This clone has just a few counts. The chain combines TRBV6-6 with TRBJ2-1; 12 bases align to TRBD2. Germline CDR1 and CDR2: MNHNY and SVGAGI (reference sequence). V shed 3 bases and J 8 bases; nucleotides not matched to a gene: 2. This CDR3 region has 14 residues. CDR3 coding DNA: TGTGCCAGCAGTTATCTAGCGGGGGGGCATGAGCAGTTCTTC. Its protein product is CASSYLAGGHEQFF.

DNA for the CDR3: TGCGCCAGCAGCCAAAATTTAGCGGGCGAGCAGTACTTC. Amino acids: CASSQNLAGEQYF. The chain employs TRBV4-3 and TRBJ2-7, with 7 bases fitting TRBD2. V lost 2 bases and J lost 6; bases outside the gene matches: 4. Germline CDR1 and CDR2: LGHNA and YSLEER. The CDR3 sequence is 13 residues long.

J is TRBJ2-5 and V is TRBV30; a possible D gene is TRBD1 (5 bases). CDR3 length: 15 amino acids. CDR1 is GTSNPN, CDR2 SVGIG, per germline (reference sequence). V was clipped by 0 bases and J by 5 bases, with 16 bases between them. The CDR3 region has the DNA TGTGCCTGGAGTGTAGGGGTGACTGGTGCTGAGACCCAGTACTTC. Its translation: CAWSVGVTGAETQYF. The full variable domain, its missing parts supplied by reference TRBV30 and TRBJ2-5, is SQTIHQWPATLVQPVGSPLSLECTVEGTSNPNLYWYRQAAGRGLQLLFYSVGIGQISSEVPQNLSASRPQDRQFILSSKKLLLSDSGFYLCAWSVGVTGAETQYFGPGTRLLVL.